This TCR beta chain was recovered during a study of cytomegalovirus exposure and HLA in healthy donors. The PCR contained 60 Vbeta and 13 Jbeta primers. TCRdb's copy holds only in-frame clones and misses some; the assay was immunoSEQ multiplex PCR. The sample yields approximately 100,000 clones, 70% to 80% seen once. Trimming cost V 3 bases and J 1 base, with 13 bases left between them. Germline V lookup: CDR1 SGHNT, CDR2 YYREEE (reference sequence). This CDR3 has 15 amino acids. The sample consisted of PBMCs. The clonotype was recovered from a woman aged 35 to 49 in good health and CMV-seronegative. The chain is built from TRBV5-4 and TRBJ1-1, with a weak D call TRBD1 (5 bases). CDR3 sequence: CASSSPQGSNTEAFF. The DNA for the CDR3 is TGTGCCAGCAGCTCCCCGCAGGGATCGAACACTGAAGCTTTCTTT.